The present T cell receptor (beta chain) was sequenced within a study of T-cell reconstitution after alpha-beta-depleted transplantation in children listed by TCRdb under 2016. Broadly, across the study: Using TCR repertoire profiling, the study followed T-cell immune reconstitution in a quantitative way in children after TCRalphabeta/CD19-depleted allogeneic hematopoietic cell transplantation.

The treatment or condition label on this specimen signifies: allogeneic hematopoietic cell transplantation with graft depleted of TCRalphabeta T cells and CD19 B cells. Transplant recipients were children who received TCRalphabeta/CD19-depleted allogeneic hematopoietic cell grafts. This clonotype has ten or more counts. What antigen it recognizes has not been identified. The input lacks base qualities; no much larger clone sits a single base away. Library method: PCR. The sample was run on an Illumina HiSeq 2500. TCR library preparation used molecular barcoding, with unique molecular identifiers applied to normalize quantification of the TCRbeta repertoire. Starting from the raw public reads, TCRdb applied fastp trimming at Q25, assembled clones with MiXCR and retained in-frame beta chains. Each CDR3 protein appears once, grouped with its most common genes and DNA. Recorded for this sample are 550,000 to 800,000 distinct CDR3 sequences; roughly 14% of them occurred a single time. The ten largest clonotypes hold 0.79% of the sample.

Paper-wide results and their limitations: Hyperexpanded clone frequencies declined over subsequent months; after one year, T-cell counts and TCRbeta diversity were mostly attributed to newly produced T cells. The apparently early alphabetaT-cell count recovery about two months after transplant was reportedly dependent on only several hundred rapidly expanded clones derived from non-depleted graft cells. In some patients, the high TCRbeta diversity seen at day 60 was put down to recipient T cells and intrathymic progenitors that had survived conditioning.

The germline V gene provides CDR1 MNHEY and CDR2 SVGAGI. Germline trimming amounts to 3 bases on V and 4 bases on J, with 5 as the count of junction bases outside the gene matches. The CDR3 runs 15 amino acids, cysteine and phenylalanine included. CDR3 DNA only is kept here, 45 bases in frame from base 1. The receptor's source is a girl aged 2-15 years with congenital amegakaryocytic thrombocytopenia, due to receive a stem cell transplant. Specimen: PBMCs, collected before TCRalphabeta/CD19-depleted stem cell transplant. Recombination joined TRBV6-5 with TRBJ2-5, with 10 bases aligning to TRBD2. The CDR3 corresponds to CASSYLAGVVETQYF. The DNA reads TGTGCCAGCAGTTATCTAGCGGGAGTAGTAGAGACCCAGTACTTC.